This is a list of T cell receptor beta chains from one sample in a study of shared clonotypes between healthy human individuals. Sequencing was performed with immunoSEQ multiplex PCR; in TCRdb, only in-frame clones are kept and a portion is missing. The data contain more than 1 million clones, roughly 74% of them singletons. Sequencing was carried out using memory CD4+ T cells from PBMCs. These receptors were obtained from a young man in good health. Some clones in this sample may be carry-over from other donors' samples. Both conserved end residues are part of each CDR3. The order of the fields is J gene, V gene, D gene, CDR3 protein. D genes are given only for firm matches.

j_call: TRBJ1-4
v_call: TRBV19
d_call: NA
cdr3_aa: CASSRQFNEKLFF

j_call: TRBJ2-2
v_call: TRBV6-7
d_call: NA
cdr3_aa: CASRFHNGFRYTGELFF

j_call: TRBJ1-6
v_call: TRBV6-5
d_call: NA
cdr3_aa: CASSSGKSSYNSPLHF

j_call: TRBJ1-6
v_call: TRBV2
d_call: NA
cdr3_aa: CASSDVLGLHF

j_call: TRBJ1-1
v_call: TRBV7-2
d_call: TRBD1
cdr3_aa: CASSLEGAVNTEAFF

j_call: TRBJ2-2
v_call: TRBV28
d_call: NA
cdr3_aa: CASSSHRVRTGELFF

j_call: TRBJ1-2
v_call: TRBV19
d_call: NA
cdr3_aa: CASSIRREAYTF

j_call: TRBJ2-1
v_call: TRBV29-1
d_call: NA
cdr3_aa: CSVENYNEQFF

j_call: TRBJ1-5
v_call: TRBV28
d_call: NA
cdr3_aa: CASSEGTVGQPQHF

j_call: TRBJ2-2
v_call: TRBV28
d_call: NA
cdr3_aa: CASHRGGGRNTGELFF

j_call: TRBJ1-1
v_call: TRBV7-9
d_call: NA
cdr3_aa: CASSSRVSGNTEAFF

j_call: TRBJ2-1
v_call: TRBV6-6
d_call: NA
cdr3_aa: CASSPSDEQFF

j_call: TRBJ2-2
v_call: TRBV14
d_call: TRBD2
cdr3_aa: CASSQVVREGTGELFF

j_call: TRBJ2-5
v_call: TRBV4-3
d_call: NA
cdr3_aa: CASSPEGRAGETQYF

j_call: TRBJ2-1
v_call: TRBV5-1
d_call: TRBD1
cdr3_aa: CASSRGQGDNEQFF

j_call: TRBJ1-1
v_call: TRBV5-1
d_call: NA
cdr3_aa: CASKDPQGSTEAFF

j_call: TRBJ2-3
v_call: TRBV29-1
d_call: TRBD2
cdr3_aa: CSVGVGPTSGRSGDTQYF